Listed here are 25 T cell receptor beta chains from one sample, sequenced in a study of PD-1 blockade in classical Hodgkin lymphoma. Here immunoSEQ multiplex PCR was the method, and the copy in TCRdb shows in-frame clones only, minus some. The sample holds approximately 28,000 clones, 65% to 80% seen once. Time point here: cycle 4 day 1 (C4D1), after 6 weeks of nivolumab. No patient escaped relapse after autologous stem cell transplantation, and brentuximab vedotin exposure varied. Magnetic depletion of unwanted cells isolated CD4+ T cells from thawed PBMCs. The sample in question was CD4+ T cells from blood, obtained before the fourth cycle of nivolumab. The receptors stem from a human donor with classical Hodgkin lymphoma.

The rearrangement links TRBV5-1 to TRBJ2-5; the D gene is possibly TRBD2 (6 bases). This CDR3 has 15 amino acids. Looked up from germline, CDR1 is SGHRS and CDR2 is YFSETQ. V gave up 3 bases and J gave up 0 bases, with 12 bases separating them. DNA for the CDR3: TGCGCCAGCAGCTCCGGGACTTTGTACCAAGAGACCCAGTACTTC. It encodes CASSSGTLYQETQYF.

The V gene is TRBV7-3, the J gene TRBJ1-6, with no clear D. Germline CDR1 reads SGHTA; CDR2 reads FQGTGA. The germline V and J ends were trimmed by 1 base and 5 bases, with 15 bases remaining between them. The CDR3 runs 17 residues. Here the CDR3 reads CASSLRGAGSNNSPLHF. CDR3 nucleotides: TGTGCCAGCAGCTTAAGAGGAGCAGGAAGTAATAATTCACCCCTCCACTTT.

V and J are TRBV19 and TRBJ1-1; D is ambiguous. The CDR3 has 12 residues. The V and J ends lost 10 bases and 11 bases respectively, with 20 bases between them. Germline values: CDR1 LNHDA, CDR2 SQIVND (reference sequence). CDR3 sequence (DNA): TGTGCCACCACGACCACCGGAGTTCTGGCTTTCTTT. Protein product: CATTTTGVLAFF. Full variable domain (outside the CDR3, taken from reference TRBV19 and TRBJ1-1): DGGITQSPKYLFRKEGQNVTLSCEQNLNHDAMYWYRQDPGQGLRLIYYSQIVNDFQKGDIAEGYSVSREKKESFPLTVTSAQKNPTAFYLCATTTTGVLAFFGQGTRLTVV.

Only one count was recorded for this clone. The chain carries TRBV7-9 and TRBJ2-3; 8 nucleotides agree with TRBD1. The CDR3 is made up of 15 amino acids. J gave up 2 bases and V 4 bases, and 5 bases lay outside the gene matches. Germline V lookup: CDR1 SEHNR, CDR2 FQNEAQ (reference sequence). Here the CDR3 DNA reads TGTGCCAGCAGCTCGGACAGGGCGAACACAGATACGCAGTATTTT. Amino acid sequence: CASSSDRANTDTQYF.

A single count supports this clone. V usage is TRBV19 and J usage is TRBJ1-4, with D possibly matching TRBD1 (6 bases). Trimming shortened V by 1 base and J by 3 bases, and 12 bases separated the two germline ends. CDR1 is LNHDA, CDR2 SQIVND, per germline (reference sequence). The CDR3 runs to 16 residues. CDR3 amino acids: CASSIGATGSNEKLFF. CDR3 sequence (DNA): TGTGCCAGTAGTATAGGGGCCACAGGGTCTAATGAAAAACTGTTTTTT.

This clone appeared a few times. The chain is built from TRBV7-3 and TRBJ1-2, with D possibly being TRBD1 (5 bases). The V end was cut by 1 base, the J end by 3 bases, with 9 bases between. This CDR3 comprises 14 residues. Germline V CDR1 and CDR2: SGHTA, FQGTGA. The CDR3: CASSLNAGDYGYTF. CDR3 bases: TGTGCCAGCAGCTTAAATGCGGGGGACTATGGCTACACCTTC.

CDR3 nucleotides: TGTGCCTGGAGTCCTCCTTCGGCGCAGGTTAACTATGGCTACACCTTC. Protein sequence: CAWSPPSAQVNYGYTF. V usage is TRBV30 and J usage is TRBJ1-2; no definite D call. This CDR3 has 16 amino acids. CDR1 is GTSNPN and CDR2 is SVGIG in the germline V gene (reference sequence). The germline V and J ends were trimmed by 2 bases and 1 base, with 17 bases remaining between them.

In its sample, this clone was seen once. V gene TRBV28 combines with J gene TRBJ2-7, with 13 positions matching TRBD2. Germline lookup yields CDR1 MDHEN and CDR2 SYDVKM. The CDR3 has 15 residues. V trimming: 6 bases; J trimming: 3 bases; junction bases outside the gene matches: 5. CDR3 loop: CASRVGLAGDYEQYF. The CDR3 DNA is TGTGCCAGCAGAGTTGGACTAGCGGGAGACTACGAGCAGTACTTC.

The chain joins TRBV14 to TRBJ1-4; D gene uncertain. The CDR3 loop spans 13 amino acids. The germline CDR1 and CDR2 sequences are SGHDN and FVKESK. V was shortened by 0 bases and J by 8 bases, with 7 bases between the two germline ends. The CDR3 spells CASSQDEGEKLFF. CDR3 DNA: TGTGCCAGCAGCCAAGATGAAGGGGAAAAACTGTTTTTT.

This clone was found once. This sequence joins TRBV18 and TRBJ2-3; unclear D gene. Trimming took off 3 bases at V and 4 bases at J, with 11 bases between the two ends. In germline, CDR1 is KGHSH, CDR2 LQKENI. This CDR3 spans 14 amino acids. The CDR3 DNA follows: TGTGCCAGCTCACCCCCATCCTCCTCAGATACGCAGTATTTT. Protein sequence: CASSPPSSSDTQYF.

The V call is TRBV18, the J call TRBJ2-6; D not resolved. Germline CDR1 reads KGHSH; CDR2 reads LQKENI. The germline V and J ends were trimmed by 3 bases and 0 bases, with 3 bases remaining between them. The CDR3 is made up of 14 amino acids. The CDR3 DNA follows: TGTGCCAGCTCACCCCTCTCTGGGGCCAACGTCCTGACTTTC. Amino acids: CASSPLSGANVLTF.

The gene calls are TRBV7-2 and TRBJ2-1; D gene uncertain. Looked up from germline, CDR1 is SGHTA and CDR2 is FQGNSA. Trimming pared 5 bases from V and 2 bases from J, leaving 10 bases between. This CDR3 spans 14 amino acids. The CDR3 is CASSLSPTYNEQFF. Here the CDR3 DNA reads TGTGCCAGCAGCCTATCCCCTACCTACAATGAGCAGTTCTTC.

The chain uses TRBV6-6 and TRBJ2-1; the D gene could be TRBD1 or TRBD2 (5 bases each). The CDR3 covers 13 residues. Germline assignment: CDR1 MNHNY and CDR2 SVGAGI (reference sequence). V was clipped by 7 bases and J by 14 bases, with 21 bases between them. CDR3 sequence: CASTTTGALLKFF. As DNA, the CDR3 is TGTGCCAGCACCACTACCGGGGCCCTACTGAAGTTCTTC.

The V gene is TRBV7-9, the J gene TRBJ1-4; D is uncertain. CDR3 length: 14 residues. Germline-derived CDR1 and CDR2 are SEHNR and FQNEAQ (reference sequence). With 3 bases removed from V and 0 bases from J, the gap between germline ends came to 5 bases. CDR3 bases: TGTGCCAGCAGCTTCCAGGCAACTAATGAAAAACTGTTTTTT. Amino acid sequence: CASSFQATNEKLFF.

The rearrangement joins TRBV5-4 to TRBJ1-2; 11 bases fit TRBD1. The J segment lost 5 bases and the V segment lost 2 bases, leaving 5 bases of the junction unmatched. In germline, CDR1 is SGHNT, CDR2 YYREEE (reference sequence). The length of the CDR3 is 15 residues. Here the CDR3 DNA reads TGTGCCAGCAGCTTCCCGGGACAGGGGGAGTATGGCTACACCTTC. Translating it yields CASSFPGQGEYGYTF.

The chain has TRBV9 and TRBJ2-1; D is uncertain. Germline CDR1 reads SGDLS; CDR2 reads YYNGEE. V was pared by 3 bases and J by 0 bases, with 13 bases between. The CDR3 is 16 amino acids. CDR3 coding DNA: TGTGCCAGCAGCGCACGGACGGAAGGCTCCTACAATGAGCAGTTCTTC. Translation: CASSARTEGSYNEQFF.

This clone occurred once. The rearrangement joins TRBV28 to TRBJ1-4, with D possibly matching TRBD1 (5 bases). Trimming took off 3 bases at V and 8 bases at J, with 22 bases between the two ends. The germline gives CDR1 MDHEN, CDR2 SYDVKM. This CDR3 is 17 amino acids long. The CDR3 protein is CASSFPLDTWPGEKLFF. For the CDR3, the DNA is TGTGCCAGCAGTTTCCCACTTGACACCTGGCCAGGGGAAAAACTGTTTTTT.

This clone was seen a handful of times. The gene calls are TRBV7-9 and TRBJ2-3, with 8 positions matching TRBD1. V shed 1 base and J 0 bases; nucleotides not matched to a gene: 3. Germline CDR1 and CDR2: SEHNR and FQNEAQ (reference sequence). This CDR3 contains 16 residues. CDR3 loop: CASSLGGTGSTDTQYF. The CDR3 region has the DNA TGTGCCAGCAGCTTAGGGGGGACAGGAAGCACAGATACGCAGTATTTT.

The chain links TRBV9 to TRBJ1-4; D call uncertain. The CDR3 contains 14 residues. Germline V gene lookup returns CDR1 SGDLS and CDR2 YYNGEE. Trimming cost V 0 bases and J 4 bases, with 7 bases left between them. The CDR3 coding sequence is TGTGCCAGCAGCGTAGATCCAGTTAATGAAAAACTGTTTTTT. This sequence encodes CASSVDPVNEKLFF.

The chain is built from TRBV10-3 and TRBJ2-7; tentative D call: TRBD1 (5 bases). The CDR3 has 11 residues. Germline V gene data show CDR1 as ENHRY and CDR2 as SYGVKD. Trimming took off 6 bases at V and 7 bases at J, with 10 bases between the two ends. CDR3 in amino acids: CAIRDTTEQYF. As DNA, the CDR3 is TGTGCCATCAGGGACACTACTGAGCAGTACTTC.

V usage is TRBV7-2 and J usage is TRBJ2-2; D gene ambiguous. The CDR3 runs 15 residues. CDR1 and CDR2 from the germline V gene are SGHTA and FQGNSA. The germline V and J ends were trimmed by 2 bases and 1 base, with 8 bases remaining between them. In DNA form, the CDR3 reads TGTGCCAGCAGCTTATCGCCAGGGAACACCGGGGAGCTGTTTTTT. This translates into CASSLSPGNTGELFF.

The chain couples TRBV7-2 to TRBJ2-3, with 9 bases aligning to TRBD2. V lost 3 bases, J lost 6 bases, and 10 bases stayed unmatched. The CDR3 spans 16 residues. Germline CDR1 SGHTA, CDR2 FQGNSA. CDR3 region: CASSFFGGGASDTQYF. Written as DNA, the CDR3 is TGTGCCAGCAGCTTTTTTGGCGGGGGGGCCAGTGATACGCAGTATTTT.

The gene calls are TRBV7-2 and TRBJ1-5; D is uncertain. Germline loops: CDR1 SGHTA, CDR2 FQGNSA. Trimming left V 1 base short and J 0 bases short, with 7 bases between. This CDR3 spans 15 amino acids. The CDR3 bases are TGTGCCAGCAGCTTAGTTTCTTATAGCAATCAGCCCCAGCATTTT. As protein: CASSLVSYSNQPQHF.

The genes are TRBV9 and TRBJ1-3, with D possibly TRBD1 on 5 matching bases. CDR1 SGDLS and CDR2 YYNGEE come from the germline V gene. The CDR3 contains 16 residues. Trimming removed 0 bases from V and 0 bases from J, with 10 bases in between. The CDR3 sequence is CASSVAGLGSGNTIYF. In DNA form, the CDR3 reads TGTGCCAGCAGCGTAGCAGGGCTGGGCTCTGGAAACACCATATATTTT. The full variable domain, with the rest looked up from reference TRBV9 and TRBJ1-3, is DSGVTQTPKHLITATGQRVTLRCSPRSGDLSVYWYQQSLDQGLQFLIQYYNGEERAKGNILERFSAQQFPDLHSELNLSSLELGDSALYFCASSVAGLGSGNTIYFGEGSWLTVV.

The rearrangement joins TRBV5-8 to TRBJ2-1; TRBD1 is a possible D gene (8 bases). The germline V gene encodes CDR1 SGHTS and CDR2 YDEGEE. The CDR3 spans 15 residues. V was trimmed by 3 bases and J by 1 base, leaving 11 bases between them. CDR3 coding DNA: TGTGCCAGCAGCTACAGGGGGGGATCCTACAATGAGCAGTTCTTC. Encoded protein: CASSYRGGSYNEQFF. The whole variable domain, remainder taken from reference TRBV5-8 and TRBJ2-1, is EAGVTQSPTHLIKTRGQQATLRCSPISGHTSVYWYQQALGLGLQFLLWYDEGEERNRGNFPPRFSGRQFPNYSSELNVNALELEDSALYLCASSYRGGSYNEQFFGPGTRLTVL.